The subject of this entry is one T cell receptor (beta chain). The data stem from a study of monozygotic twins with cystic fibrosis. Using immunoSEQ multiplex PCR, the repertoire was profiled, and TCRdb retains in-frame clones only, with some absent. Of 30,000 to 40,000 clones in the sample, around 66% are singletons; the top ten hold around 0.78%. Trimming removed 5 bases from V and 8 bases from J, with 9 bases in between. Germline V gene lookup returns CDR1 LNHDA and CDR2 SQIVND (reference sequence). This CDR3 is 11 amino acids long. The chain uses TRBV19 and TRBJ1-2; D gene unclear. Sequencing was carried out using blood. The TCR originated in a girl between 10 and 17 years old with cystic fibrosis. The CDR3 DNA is TGTGCCAGTAGTCGCGACGGGGGCTACACCTTC. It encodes CASSRDGGYTF.